The 14 T cell receptor beta chains below come from one sample, sequenced in a study of OX40 agonist ivuxolimab in advanced cancers. Data came from immunoSEQ multiplex PCR; TCRdb stores just in-frame clones and leaves some out. The sample lists 55,000 to 65,000 clones; just under 90% were seen once. The starting material was CD4+ or CD8+ T cells sorted from blood, obtained in a trial of the OX40 agonist ivuxolimab. The receptors were gathered from an adult with an advanced solid tumor such as melanoma, head and neck, liver or kidney cancer.

The V gene is TRBV7-2, the J gene TRBJ2-5; 10 bases align to TRBD2. CDR1 and CDR2 from the germline V gene are SGHTA and FQGNSA. The CDR3 covers 16 residues. Unmatched junction bases numbered 14, after V lost 2 bases and J lost 11 bases. CDR3 in DNA: TGTGCCAGCAGCTTACGGGCGCTAGCGGGAGTGGGGGAGCAGTACTTC. As protein: CASSLRALAGVGEQYF.

The rearrangement links TRBV28 to TRBJ2-5, with 10 bases that match TRBD1. The ends lost 2 bases at V and 3 bases at J; junction bases unmatched: 3. CDR3 length: 15 residues. From germline, CDR1 is MDHEN and CDR2 SYDVKM. CDR3 protein: CASSLTGTGEETQYF. CDR3 sequence (DNA): TGTGCCAGCAGTTTAACTGGGACAGGGGAAGAGACCCAGTACTTC.

The chain combines TRBV7-2 with TRBJ1-5; 10 bases are shared with TRBD1. The CDR3 loop spans 16 amino acids. Germline trimming cut 5 bases from V and 2 bases from J; bases unmatched to any gene: 6. The germline gives CDR1 SGHTA, CDR2 FQGNSA. CDR3 amino acids: CASSPYGTGGNQPQHF. The CDR3 DNA is TGTGCCAGCAGCCCCTATGGGACAGGGGGCAATCAGCCCCAGCATTTT.

The chain carries TRBV15 and TRBJ2-4; 7 nucleotides line up with TRBD2. J lost 4 bases, V lost 0 bases, and 9 bases had no gene match. The CDR3 is made up of 17 amino acids. The germline CDR1 and CDR2 sequences are LNHNV and YYDKDF (reference sequence). The CDR3 sequence is CATSRDGSGVWKNIQYF. The CDR3 nucleotides read TGTGCCACCAGCAGAGATGGGAGCGGGGTTTGGAAAAACATTCAGTACTTC.

The gene calls are TRBV5-6 and TRBJ2-1, with TRBD2 matching 14 bases. Looked up from germline, CDR1 is SGHDT and CDR2 is YYEEEE. V was clipped by 5 bases and J by 2 bases; unmatched bases: 0. The CDR3 is made up of 15 amino acids. The CDR3 DNA reads TGTGCCAGCAGGGGACTAGCGGGAGCCTACAATGAGCAGTTCTTC. Encoded protein: CASRGLAGAYNEQFF.

The chain combines TRBV7-3 with TRBJ1-1, with a possible D match to TRBD1 (6 bases). The CDR3 runs 14 residues. With 5 bases removed from V and 4 bases from J, the gap between germline ends came to 14 bases. Germline V lookup: CDR1 SGHTA, CDR2 FQGTGA. As DNA, the CDR3 is TGTGCCAGCAGCCGCCAACAGGGCTCCACTGAAGCTTTCTTT. Translation: CASSRQQGSTEAFF.

This chain joins TRBV18 and TRBJ2-3; 10 positions match TRBD2. The trim removed 4 bases at V and 3 bases at J, leaving 7 bases unmatched. Germline V CDR1 and CDR2: KGHSH, LQKENI. This CDR3 comprises 16 residues. DNA for the CDR3: TGTGCCAGCTCACAGCAGCTAGCGGGAGTTACAGATACGCAGTATTTT. Protein sequence: CASSQQLAGVTDTQYF.

The gene calls are TRBV30 and TRBJ2-3; the match to TRBD1 covers 8 bases. V gave up 8 bases and J gave up 5 bases; unmatched junction bases: 15. This CDR3 is 15 amino acids long. Germline V gene data show CDR1 as GTSNPN and CDR2 as SVGIG (reference sequence). The CDR3: CAISSPGQVGDTQYF. The CDR3 region has the DNA TGTGCCATCTCATCACCGGGACAGGTCGGAGATACGCAGTATTTT.

The chain is built from TRBV30 and TRBJ2-7, with D perhaps matching TRBD1 or TRBD2 (6 bases each). The CDR3 sequence is 12 residues long. Deletions cut 5 bases from V and 6 bases from J, with 14 bases between. CDR1 and CDR2 (germline): GTSNPN, SVGIG (reference sequence). In DNA, the CDR3 is TGTGCCTGGTGTCCGGGGGCGCGCGAGCAGTACTTC. Protein product: CAWCPGAREQYF.

V is TRBV6-1 and J is TRBJ2-7; D gene ambiguous. Germline V gene sequence: CDR1 MNHNS, CDR2 SASEGT. There are 13 residues in the CDR3. V was clipped by 6 bases and J by 1 base, with 10 bases between them. The CDR3 sequence is CASRDPMSYEQYF. The CDR3 DNA is TGTGCCAGCAGAGACCCTATGTCCTACGAGCAGTACTTC.

V and J are TRBV5-1 and TRBJ1-5; no clear D gene. Germline V gene lookup returns CDR1 SGHRS and CDR2 YFSETQ. The CDR3 covers 15 residues. Trimming cost V 2 bases and J 6 bases, with 15 bases left between them. CDR3 nucleotide sequence: TGCGCCAGCAGCTTCGATGGGGATTTGGGTCAGCCCCAGCATTTT. Its translation: CASSFDGDLGQPQHF.

The rearrangement uses TRBV30 and TRBJ2-7; D is perhaps TRBD2 (7 bases). Germline CDR1 reads GTSNPN; CDR2 reads SVGIG (reference sequence). The CDR3 length is 12 residues. The V and J ends lost 1 base and 7 bases respectively, with 11 bases between them. The CDR3: CAWSEEGGEQYF. The CDR3, as DNA: TGTGCCTGGAGTGAAGAGGGGGGGGAGCAGTACTTC.

The gene calls are TRBV7-9 and TRBJ2-1, with a weak D call TRBD1 (5 bases). The ends were cut back, 6 bases at V and 8 bases at J, with 14 bases in the middle. Per germline, CDR1 SEHNR and CDR2 FQNEAQ (reference sequence). This CDR3 has 13 amino acids. This CDR3 reads CASRSNQGDEQFF. In DNA, the CDR3 is TGTGCCAGCAGATCTAATCAGGGTGATGAGCAGTTCTTC.

The rearrangement uses TRBV7-9 and TRBJ2-7; 8 bases map to TRBD2. This CDR3 is 15 amino acids long. In germline, CDR1 is SEHNR, CDR2 FQNEAQ (reference sequence). J was trimmed by 2 bases and V by 5 bases; bases with no gene match: 8. CDR3 amino acids: CASSPSGGGTYEQYF. The CDR3 DNA sequence: TGTGCCAGCAGCCCCTCGGGGGGGGGCACCTACGAGCAGTACTTC.